The clone carrying this T cell receptor (beta chain) was detected only a few times. After removal of 8 bases from V and 7 bases from J, the junction contained 13 bases not matched to a gene. The CDR3 sequence is 14 residues long. Germline-derived CDR1 and CDR2 are SQVTM and ANQGSEA. The data belong to a study of T-cell reconstitution after alpha-beta-depleted transplantation in children. Unique molecular identifiers tagged the TCRbeta library. Via MiXCR, TCRdb re-called the PCR reads, giving one row per CDR3 protein. The table has over 550,000 distinct CDR3 sequences, 8% to 11% seen once; the top ten hold about 4%.

The sequence was collected from a human donor who donated a stem cell graft to a child with acute myeloid leukemia. This chain connects TRBV29-1 to TRBJ1-1, with 10 positions matching TRBD1. The specimen was PBMCs from the stem cell graft donor, collected from the stem cell graft. The CDR3 coding sequence is TGCAGCACTGGGGGGACAGGGGAGAACCGTGAAGCTTTCTTT. Translating gives CSTGGTGENREAFF. Variable domain in full (rest from reference TRBV29-1 and TRBJ1-1): SAVISQKPSRDICQRGTSLTIQCQVDSQVTMMFWYRQQPGQSLTLIATANQGSEATYESGFVIDKFPISRPNLTFSTLTVSNMSPEDSSIYLCSTGGTGENREAFFGQGTRLTVV.